This T cell receptor beta chain was recovered during a study of T cells in localized non-small cell lung cancer. General observations from the study: For the top 100 tumor clones, a median approximately 59 also appeared in adjacent lung. Increased T cell density in blood showed an association with longer overall survival.

In the case of this clone: Its target is not known.

Produced via immunoSEQ multiplex PCR; TCRdb's table is partial and in-frame only. Of roughly 26,000 clones listed, around 90% are singletons. The germline V gene encodes CDR1 GTSNPN and CDR2 SVGIG (reference sequence). There are 14 residues in the CDR3. J gave up 5 bases and V 4 bases, and 7 bases lay outside the gene matches. The sequence came from a female donor over 55 with stage II squamous cell lung carcinoma. The input for sequencing was peripheral blood, taken before any cancer treatment. The J gene is TRBJ1-2, the V gene TRBV30; 10 bases match TRBD1. The CDR3 DNA sequence: TGTGCCTGGACGGGGGACAGGGGACGGTATGGCTACACCTTC. As protein: CAWTGDRGRYGYTF.